This TCR beta chain comes out of a study of blood T cell repertoires in COVID-19. Generated by immunoSEQ multiplex PCR, the TCRdb table keeps only in-frame clones and is missing some. Found here are about 180,000 clones, roughly 85% of them singletons; the top ten hold about 25%. Germline CDR1 WNHNN, CDR2 SYGVQD (reference sequence). V shed 6 bases, J shed 2 bases, and the junction held 1 base outside the gene matches. CDR3 size: 13 residues. Sequencing was performed on peripheral blood. This receptor was identified in a woman between 65 and 79 years old with acute or convalescent COVID-19. The rearrangement links TRBV10-1 to TRBJ1-5; the match to TRBD1 covers 7 bases. This CDR3 reads CASSDRGNQPQHF. Here the CDR3 DNA reads TGCGCCAGCAGCGACAGGGGCAATCAGCCCCAGCATTTT.